This paragraph covers one T cell receptor (beta chain) sequence. Its antigen is currently not known. Base qualities are not provided; no much larger clone lies one nucleotide away. Instrument used: Illumina HiSeq 1500. TCRdb trimmed the raw reads at Q25, called clones with MiXCR and kept productive beta chains. Each CDR3 protein gets just one entry, which takes the most common genes and DNA from the rows behind it. Across this sample there are approximately 750,000 distinct CDR3 sequences, with about a third seen only once. The leading ten clones occupy 2.5% to 3.5% of the sample. This sample was included in a study of T cell repertoires in cytomegalovirus infection (dated by TCRdb to the late 2010s). About the full investigation: Donor HLA type was relevant to the analysis, as public TCR beta signatures indicated carriage of CMV infection together with the matching HLA type.

Points the paper makes about the study in general: The ex vivo response was dominated by HLA-C-restricted CMV-specific TCR beta clonotypes, which also provided the single most frequent clonotype in two of eight donors. Cumulative frequency of public TCR beta family members discriminated carriers of CMV infection plus the relevant HLA type in this cohort and an independent approximately 370-donor cohort.

The clonotype comes from a human donor in good health (CMV status not recorded). Some clones in this sample may be carry-over from other donors' samples. The sample comprised PBMCs.

The CDR3 in this case is CASSFRRAIDSTDTQYF. Read as DNA, the sequence is TGTGCCAGCAGTTTCCGCCGGGCGATCGATAGCACAGATACGCAGTATTTT. Recombination joined TRBV27 with TRBJ2-3; the D gene cannot be resolved reliably. The junction carries 16 bases between V and J, which are trimmed by 3 bases and 0 bases respectively. CDR1 and CDR2 are drawn from the germline V gene (reference sequence): MNHEY, SMNVEV. From cysteine to phenylalanine, the CDR3 is 17 amino acids long. Here the CDR3 DNA is all that survives: 51 bases in frame from base 1.